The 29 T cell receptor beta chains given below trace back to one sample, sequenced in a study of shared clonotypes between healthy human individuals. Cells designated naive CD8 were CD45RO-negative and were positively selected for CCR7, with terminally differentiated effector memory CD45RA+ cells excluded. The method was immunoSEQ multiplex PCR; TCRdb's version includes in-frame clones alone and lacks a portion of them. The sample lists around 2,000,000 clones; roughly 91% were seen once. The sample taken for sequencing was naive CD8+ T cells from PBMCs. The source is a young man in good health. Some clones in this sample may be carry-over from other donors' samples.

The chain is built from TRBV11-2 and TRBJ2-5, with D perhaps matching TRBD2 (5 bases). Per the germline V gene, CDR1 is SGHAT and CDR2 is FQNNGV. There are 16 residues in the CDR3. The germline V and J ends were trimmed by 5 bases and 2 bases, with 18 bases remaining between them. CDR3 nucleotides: TGTGCCAGCAGCCCGATTCTAGCTGTGAGGCAAGAGACCCAGTACTTC. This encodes CASSPILAVRQETQYF.

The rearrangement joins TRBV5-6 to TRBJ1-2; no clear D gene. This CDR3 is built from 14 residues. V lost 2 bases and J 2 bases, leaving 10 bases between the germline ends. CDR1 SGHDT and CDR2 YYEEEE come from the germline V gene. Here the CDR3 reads CASSFRVHNYGYTF. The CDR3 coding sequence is TGTGCCAGCAGCTTTCGGGTTCACAACTATGGCTACACCTTC.

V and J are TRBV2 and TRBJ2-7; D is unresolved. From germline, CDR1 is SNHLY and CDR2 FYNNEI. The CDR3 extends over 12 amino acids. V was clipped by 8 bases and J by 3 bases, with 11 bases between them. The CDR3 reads CASWEENYEQYF. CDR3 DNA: TGTGCCAGCTGGGAAGAAAACTACGAGCAGTACTTC.

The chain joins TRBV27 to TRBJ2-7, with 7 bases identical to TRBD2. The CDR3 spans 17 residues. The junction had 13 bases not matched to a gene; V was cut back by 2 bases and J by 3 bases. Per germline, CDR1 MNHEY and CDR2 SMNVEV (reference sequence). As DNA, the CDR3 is TGTGCCAGCAGTTTAGCCCCCCCTAGCGGTGGAAACTACGAGCAGTACTTC. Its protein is CASSLAPPSGGNYEQYF.

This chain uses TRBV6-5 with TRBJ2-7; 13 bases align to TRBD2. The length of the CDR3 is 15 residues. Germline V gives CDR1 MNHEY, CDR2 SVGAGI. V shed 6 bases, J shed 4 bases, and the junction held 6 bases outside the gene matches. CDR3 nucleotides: TGTGCCAGCAGCGACGGGACTAGCGGGATATACGAGCAGTACTTC. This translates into CASSDGTSGIYEQYF.

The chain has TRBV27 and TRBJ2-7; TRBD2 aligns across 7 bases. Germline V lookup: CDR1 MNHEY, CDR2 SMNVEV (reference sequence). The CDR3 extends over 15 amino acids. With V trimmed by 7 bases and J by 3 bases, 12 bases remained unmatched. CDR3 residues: CASTKGRGGVYEQYF. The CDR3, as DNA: TGTGCCAGCACCAAAGGGAGGGGAGGGGTCTACGAGCAGTACTTC.

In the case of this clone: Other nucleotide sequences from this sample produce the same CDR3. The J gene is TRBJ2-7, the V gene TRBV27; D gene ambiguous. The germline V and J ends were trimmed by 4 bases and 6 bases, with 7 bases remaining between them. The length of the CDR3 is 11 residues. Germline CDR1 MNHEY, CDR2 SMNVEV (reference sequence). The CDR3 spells CASSSFGEQYF. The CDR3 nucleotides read TGTGCCAGCAGTTCGTTCGGCGAGCAGTACTTC.

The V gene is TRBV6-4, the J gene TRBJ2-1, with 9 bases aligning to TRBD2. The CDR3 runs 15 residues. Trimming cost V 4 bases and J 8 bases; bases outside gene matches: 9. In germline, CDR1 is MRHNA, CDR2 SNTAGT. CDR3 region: CASSAGLAPGYEQFF. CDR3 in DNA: TGTGCCAGCAGTGCTGGACTAGCGCCCGGGTATGAGCAGTTCTTC.

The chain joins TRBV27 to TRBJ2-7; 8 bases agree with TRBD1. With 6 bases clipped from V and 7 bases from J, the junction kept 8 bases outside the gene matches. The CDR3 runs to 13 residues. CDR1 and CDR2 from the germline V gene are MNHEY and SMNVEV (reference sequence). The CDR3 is CASRSRTGQEQYF. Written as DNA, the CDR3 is TGTGCCAGCAGATCTCGGACAGGGCAAGAGCAGTACTTC.

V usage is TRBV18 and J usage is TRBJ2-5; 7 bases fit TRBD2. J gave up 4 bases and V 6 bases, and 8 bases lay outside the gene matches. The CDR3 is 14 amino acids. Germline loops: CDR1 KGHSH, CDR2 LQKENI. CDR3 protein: CASSPWGGRETQYF. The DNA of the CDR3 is TGTGCCAGCTCGCCCTGGGGGGGGAGAGAGACCCAGTACTTC.

The CDR3 DNA reads as TGTGCCAGTAGTATAGATTGGGGCGGTAGCACAGATACGCAGTATTTT. Encoded protein: CASSIDWGGSTDTQYF. The rearrangement uses TRBV19 and TRBJ2-3; maybe TRBD1 (5 bases). Germline V gene data show CDR1 as LNHDA and CDR2 as SQIVND (reference sequence). The CDR3 covers 16 residues. The germline V and J ends were trimmed by 0 bases and 0 bases, with 10 bases remaining between them.

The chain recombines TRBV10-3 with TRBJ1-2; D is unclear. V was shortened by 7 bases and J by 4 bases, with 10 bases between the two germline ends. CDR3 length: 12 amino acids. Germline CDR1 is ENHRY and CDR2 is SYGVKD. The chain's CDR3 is CAIMWAGYGYTF. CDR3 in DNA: TGTGCCATCATGTGGGCGGGCTATGGCTACACCTTC.

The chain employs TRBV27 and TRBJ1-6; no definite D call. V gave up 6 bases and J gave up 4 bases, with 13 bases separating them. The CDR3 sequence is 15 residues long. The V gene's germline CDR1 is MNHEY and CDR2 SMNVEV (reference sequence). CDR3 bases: TGTGCCAGCAGCTCCCGACCGAGTTATAATTCACCCCTCCACTTT. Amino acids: CASSSRPSYNSPLHF.

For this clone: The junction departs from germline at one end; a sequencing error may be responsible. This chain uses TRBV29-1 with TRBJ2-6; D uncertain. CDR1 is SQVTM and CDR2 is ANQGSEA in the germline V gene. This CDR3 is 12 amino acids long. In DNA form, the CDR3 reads TGCAGCGTGTACTCTAGGGCCAACGTCCTGACTTTC. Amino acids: CSVYSRANVLTF.

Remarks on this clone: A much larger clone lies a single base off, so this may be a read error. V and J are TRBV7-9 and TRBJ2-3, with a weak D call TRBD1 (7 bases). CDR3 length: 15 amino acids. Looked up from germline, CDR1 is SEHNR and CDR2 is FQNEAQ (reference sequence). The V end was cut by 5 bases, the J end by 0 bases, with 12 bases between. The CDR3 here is CASSGGTASTDTQYF. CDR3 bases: TGTGCCAGCAGCGGCGGGACAGCTAGCACAGATACGCAGTATTTT.

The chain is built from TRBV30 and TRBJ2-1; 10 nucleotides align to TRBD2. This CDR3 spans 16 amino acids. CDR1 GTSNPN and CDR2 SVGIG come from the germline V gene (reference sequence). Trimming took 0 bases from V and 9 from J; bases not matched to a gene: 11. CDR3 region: CAWSVLRSGRAREQFF. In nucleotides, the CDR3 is TGTGCCTGGAGTGTACTTCGGAGCGGGAGGGCCCGTGAGCAGTTCTTC.

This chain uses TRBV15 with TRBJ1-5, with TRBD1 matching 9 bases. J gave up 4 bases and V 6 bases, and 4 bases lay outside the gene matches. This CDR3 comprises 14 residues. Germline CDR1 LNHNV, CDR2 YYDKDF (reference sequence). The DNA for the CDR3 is TGTGCCACCAGAAAAGGGACAGGGAATCAGCCCCAGCATTTT. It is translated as CATRKGTGNQPQHF.

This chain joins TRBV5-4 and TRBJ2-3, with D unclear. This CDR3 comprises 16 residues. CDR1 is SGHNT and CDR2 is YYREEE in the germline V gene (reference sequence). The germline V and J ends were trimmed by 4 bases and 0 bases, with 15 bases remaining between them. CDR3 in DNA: TGTGCCAGCAGCCCCGAAGGGTTGCGGAGCACAGATACGCAGTATTTT. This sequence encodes CASSPEGLRSTDTQYF.

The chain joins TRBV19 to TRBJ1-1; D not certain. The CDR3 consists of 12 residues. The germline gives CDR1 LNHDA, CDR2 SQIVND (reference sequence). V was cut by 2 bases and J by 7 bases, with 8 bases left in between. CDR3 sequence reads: CASSIIGDEAFF. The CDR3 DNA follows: TGTGCCAGTAGTATAATTGGAGATGAAGCTTTCTTT.

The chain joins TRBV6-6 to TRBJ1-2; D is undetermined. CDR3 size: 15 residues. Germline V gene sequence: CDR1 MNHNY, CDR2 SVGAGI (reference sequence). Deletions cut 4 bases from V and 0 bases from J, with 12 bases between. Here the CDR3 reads CASSLRPFTNYGYTF. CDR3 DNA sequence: TGTGCCAGCAGTTTACGACCGTTTACTAACTATGGCTACACCTTC.

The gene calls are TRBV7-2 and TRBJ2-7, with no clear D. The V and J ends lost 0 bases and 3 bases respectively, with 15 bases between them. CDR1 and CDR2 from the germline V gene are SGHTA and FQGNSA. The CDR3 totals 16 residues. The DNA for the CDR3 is TGTGCCAGCAGCTTAGCAGGCGGCAGAGTCAACTACGAGCAGTACTTC. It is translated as CASSLAGGRVNYEQYF.

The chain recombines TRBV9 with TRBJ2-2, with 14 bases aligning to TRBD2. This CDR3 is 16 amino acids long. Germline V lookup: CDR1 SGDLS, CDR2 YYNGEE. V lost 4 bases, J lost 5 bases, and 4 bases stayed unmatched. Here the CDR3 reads CASSLRLAGGTGELFF. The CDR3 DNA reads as TGTGCCAGCAGCTTACGACTAGCGGGAGGGACCGGGGAGCTGTTTTTT. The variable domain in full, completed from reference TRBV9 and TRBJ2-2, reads DSGVTQTPKHLITATGQRVTLRCSPRSGDLSVYWYQQSLDQGLQFLIQYYNGEERAKGNILERFSAQQFPDLHSELNLSSLELGDSALYFCASSLRLAGGTGELFFGEGSRLTVL.

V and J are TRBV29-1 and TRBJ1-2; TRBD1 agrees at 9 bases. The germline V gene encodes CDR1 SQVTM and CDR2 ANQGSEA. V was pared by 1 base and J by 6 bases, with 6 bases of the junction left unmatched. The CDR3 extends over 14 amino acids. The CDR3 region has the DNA TGCAGCGTTGAAGTAGGGGACAGGGAACATGGCTACACCTTC. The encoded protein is CSVEVGDREHGYTF. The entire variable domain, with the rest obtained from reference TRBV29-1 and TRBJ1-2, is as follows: SAVISQKPSRDICQRGTSLTIQCQVDSQVTMMFWYRQQPGQSLTLIATANQGSEATYESGFVIDKFPISRPNLTFSTLTVSNMSPEDSSIYLCSVEVGDREHGYTFGSGTRLTVV.

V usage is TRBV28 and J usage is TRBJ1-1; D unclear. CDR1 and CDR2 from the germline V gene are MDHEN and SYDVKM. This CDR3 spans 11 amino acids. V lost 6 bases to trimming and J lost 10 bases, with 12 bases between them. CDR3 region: CASSQDEVAFF. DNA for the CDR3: TGTGCCAGCAGCCAGGACGAGGTAGCTTTCTTT. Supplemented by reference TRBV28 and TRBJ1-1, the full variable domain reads DVKVTQSSRYLVKRTGEKVFLECVQDMDHENMFWYRQDPGLGLRLIYFSYDVKMKEKGDIPEGYSVSREKKERFSLILESASTNQTSMYLCASSQDEVAFFGQGTRLTVV.

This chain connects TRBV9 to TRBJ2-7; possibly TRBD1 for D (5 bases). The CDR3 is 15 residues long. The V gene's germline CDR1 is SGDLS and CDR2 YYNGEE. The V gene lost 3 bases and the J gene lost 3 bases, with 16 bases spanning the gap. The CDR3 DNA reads TGTGCCAGCAGCGGTGGAACAGGAATTTACTACGAGCAGTACTTC. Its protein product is CASSGGTGIYYEQYF. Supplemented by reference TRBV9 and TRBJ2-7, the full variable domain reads DSGVTQTPKHLITATGQRVTLRCSPRSGDLSVYWYQQSLDQGLQFLIQYYNGEERAKGNILERFSAQQFPDLHSELNLSSLELGDSALYFCASSGGTGIYYEQYFGPGTRLTVT.

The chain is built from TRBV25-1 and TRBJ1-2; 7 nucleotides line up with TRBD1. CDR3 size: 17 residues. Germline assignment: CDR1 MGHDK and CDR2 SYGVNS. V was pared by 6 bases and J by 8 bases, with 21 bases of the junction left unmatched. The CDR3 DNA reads TGTGCCAGCAGACCGACAGACAGGGAGGGGCCCCACGGAGGCTACACCTTC. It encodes CASRPTDREGPHGGYTF.

CDR3 DNA: TGTGCCATCAGCGAGGCCTTATCTAGCAATCAGCCCCAGCATTTT. Amino acid sequence: CAISEALSSNQPQHF. The V call is TRBV10-3, the J call TRBJ1-5; D is ambiguous. Germline V gives CDR1 ENHRY, CDR2 SYGVKD. There are 15 residues in the CDR3. The V end was cut by 6 bases, the J end by 0 bases, with 12 bases between.

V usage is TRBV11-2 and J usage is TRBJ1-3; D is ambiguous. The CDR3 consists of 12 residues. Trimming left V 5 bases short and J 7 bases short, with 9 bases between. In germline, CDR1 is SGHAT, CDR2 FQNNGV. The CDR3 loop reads CASSPGRNTIYF. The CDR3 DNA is TGTGCCAGCAGCCCAGGTCGGAACACCATATATTTT. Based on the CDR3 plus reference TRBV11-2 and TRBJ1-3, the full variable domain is EAGVAQSPRYKIIEKRQSVAFWCNPISGHATLYWYQQILGQGPKLLIQFQNNGVVDDSQLPKDRFSAERLKGVDSTLKIQPAKLEDSAVYLCASSPGRNTIYFGEGSWLTVV.

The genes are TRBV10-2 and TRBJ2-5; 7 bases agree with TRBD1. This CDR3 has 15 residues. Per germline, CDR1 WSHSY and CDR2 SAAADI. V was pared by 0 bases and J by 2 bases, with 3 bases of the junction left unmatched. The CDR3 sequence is CASSESRGQQETQYF. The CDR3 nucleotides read TGCGCCAGCAGTGAGTCGAGGGGACAGCAAGAGACCCAGTACTTC.